This T cell receptor (beta chain) appears in the sequencing data of a study of sequential checkpoint blockade in melanoma. At the level of the study: Arm A got nivolumab then ipilimumab; arm B the reverse, 1:1. Matched biopsies came pretreatment and at week 13 for about two dozen patients.

The repertoire was sequenced with immunoSEQ multiplex PCR; TCRdb's copy has only in-frame clones and lacks some. Of 8,000 to 10,000 clones in the sample, about 24% were seen once. The germline V gene encodes CDR1 LGHNT and CDR2 FRNRAP. The CDR3 runs 14 residues. Treatment given: randomized to nivolumab then ipilimumab (arm A) or the reverse (arm B). This TCR was recovered from a human donor with melanoma. Sequenced material: tumor tissue (inferred from file names), taken from a patient given nivolumab and ipilimumab in sequence. The V gene is TRBV12-5, the J gene TRBJ1-6; 11 bases map to TRBD1. The CDR3: CASTRTGGKSPLHF. The CDR3 DNA reads as TGTGCCAGCACCAGGACAGGGGGCAAGTCACCCCTCCACTTT.